This T cell receptor beta chain was sequenced during a study of shared clonotypes between healthy human individuals. Regarding the study as a whole: Relative to memory subsets, naive subsets generally showed larger estimated richness. Rarefaction showed sorted-subset sequencing was incomplete despite large depth.

Details on this clone: No antigen is known for it.

Participating donors were healthy, HIV-negative adults free of recent acute infections or vaccinations. Produced via immunoSEQ multiplex PCR; TCRdb's table is partial and in-frame only. This table has 400,000 to 600,000 clones, about 96% appearing once. The TCR originated in a woman aged 25 to 39 in good health. Sequencing was carried out using naive CD4+ T cells sorted from blood. The subset denotes: CD45RA+ positively selected.

The CDR3, as DNA: TGTGCCAGCAGTCTAGGGGGGAGGTCTAACTATGGCTACACCTTC. Protein sequence: CASSLGGRSNYGYTF. The J gene is TRBJ1-2, the V gene TRBV28, with D possibly TRBD1 on 6 matching bases. The CDR3 covers 15 residues. Trimming stripped 5 bases from V and 0 bases from J, with 13 bases between. Germline V gives CDR1 MDHEN, CDR2 SYDVKM.